Following are 4 T cell receptor beta chains from one sample sequenced in a study of blood T cell dynamics during melanoma immunotherapy. The time point was: week 3, after first cycle of checkpoint inhibitor. Clones were read by immunoSEQ multiplex PCR, and TCRdb kept only the in-frame ones, dropping some. The sample consists of 700 to 950 clones, approximately 71% of them appearing once. The material sequenced was central memory CD8+ T cells from blood, taken from a patient treated with checkpoint blockade. Receptors were obtained from a human donor with melanoma.

The count of this clone is one. The chain joins TRBV7-6 to TRBJ1-1; D is perhaps TRBD1 (5 bases). Germline CDR1 reads SGHVS; CDR2 reads FNYEAQ. The CDR3 consists of 13 residues. V was cut by 8 bases and J by 4 bases, with 14 bases left in between. The CDR3 here is CASGRGGGTEAFF. The CDR3 coding sequence is TGTGCCAGCGGACGAGGCGGGGGCACTGAAGCTTTCTTT.

The V call is TRBV6-4, the J call TRBJ2-1; tentatively, D is TRBD2 (5 bases). The CDR3 contains 15 residues. Deletions cut 0 bases from V and 6 bases from J, with 12 bases between. CDR1 and CDR2 (germline): MRHNA, SNTAGT. The DNA of the CDR3 is TGTGCCAGCAGTGACTCGGGGAGTAGTTCCAATGAGCAGTTCTTC. Translation gives CASSDSGSSSNEQFF.

The chain recombines TRBV6-1 with TRBJ2-7; D might be TRBD1 (7 bases). Between the trimmed V and J ends, which lost 4 bases and 4 bases, there was a span of 14 bases. CDR3 size: 14 residues. Germline lookup yields CDR1 MNHNS and CDR2 SASEGT. The CDR3 DNA follows: TGTGCCAGCAGTGGCAGGGGGGCTTCTTACGAGCAGTACTTC. Protein: CASSGRGASYEQYF.

The chain couples TRBV6-4 to TRBJ2-3; TRBD2 agrees at 7 bases. V lost 4 bases, J lost 3 bases, and 13 bases stayed unmatched. The germline CDR1 and CDR2 sequences are MRHNA and SNTAGT. The CDR3 sequence is 17 residues long. The CDR3 nucleotides read TGTGCCAGCAGTGCCGGGAGCGGGGATCGACCGACAGATACGCAGTATTTT. Its translation is CASSAGSGDRPTDTQYF.